This is a list of T cell receptor beta chains from one sample in a study of graft-versus-host responses after intestinal transplantation. Assay used: immunoSEQ multiplex PCR; TCRdb lists only in-frame clones, some missing. The repertoire holds about 97,000 clones, with 80% to 95% as singletons. Sequencing used PBMCs, obtained 450 to 480 days after intestinal transplant. These receptors originate from a human patient who received an intestinal transplant, so some T cells may come from the graft donor. The CDR3 runs from the conserved cysteine through the conserved F or W. A D gene is named only where the DNA matches it firmly. Expanded clones get a size class; other rows say once, few or many, or leave the size out.

abundance	v_gene	j_gene	d_gene	CDR3nt	CDR3aa
-	TRBV10-3	TRBJ1-1	TRBD1	TGTGCCATCAGGGGGACAGGGGCCTTCAACACTGAAGCTTTCTTT	CAIRGTGAFNTEAFF
-	TRBV7-3	TRBJ2-2	-	TGTGCCAGCAGCTTAGGCGGAACCGGGGAGCTGTTTTTT	CASSLGGTGELFF
once	TRBV5-1	TRBJ2-7	-	TGCGCCAGCAACGTCAACCAACGTAGCGAGCAGTACTTC	CASNVNQRSEQYF
-	TRBV11-1	TRBJ1-2	-	TGTGCCAGCAGCTTAGGAGGGAACAACTATGGCTACACCTTC	CASSLGGNNYGYTF
-	TRBV7-9	TRBJ2-5	-	TGTGCCAGCCGGGCCCCCCAAGAGACCCAGTACTTC	CASRAPQETQYF
-	TRBV21-1	TRBJ1-2	-	TGTGCCAGCAGCAAATGGGGGGGATCTCCAGCTAACTATGGCTACACCTTC	CASSKWGGSPANYGYTF
-	TRBV10-1	TRBJ2-1	-	TGCGCCAGCAGTGAGGGGTACAATGAGCAGTTCTTC	CASSEGYNEQFF
-	TRBV6-5	TRBJ2-7	TRBD1	TGTGCCAGCAGTTCGGGACAGGGTGGCGAGCAGTACTTC	CASSSGQGGEQYF
-	TRBV5-1	TRBJ1-4	-	TGCGCCAGCAGCTCTCTTGGGGGGGAGGATGAAAAACTGTTTTTT	CASSSLGGEDEKLFF
-	TRBV2	TRBJ1-2	-	TGTGCCAGCAGTGGCCACCAGAGAGATGGCTACACCTTC	CASSGHQRDGYTF
-	TRBV7-9	TRBJ2-3	-	TGTGCCAGCAGCCCCCGAAGCGGCACAGATACGCAGTATTTT	CASSPRSGTDTQYF
-	TRBV19	TRBJ1-1	-	TGTGCCAGTCGTTTCGGGGCTGTTGGCACTGAAGCTTTCTTT	CASRFGAVGTEAFF
-	TRBV29-1	TRBJ1-2	-	TGCAGCGACCTCAGTAACTATGGCTACACCTTC	CSDLSNYGYTF
few	TRBV5-6	TRBJ2-7	TRBD2	TGTGCCAGCAGCCGACTAGCGGGGAACGAGCAGTACTTC	CASSRLAGNEQYF
-	TRBV2	TRBJ2-1	-	TGTGCCAGCACGATACACAGCTACAATGAGCAGTTCTTC	CASTIHSYNEQFF
-	TRBV7-9	TRBJ1-2	-	TGTGCCAGCAGCTCGGACCGGTATGGCTACACCTTC	CASSSDRYGYTF
-	TRBV9	TRBJ2-3	-	TGTGCCAGCAGCCCCCTCGGGGGCGCAGATACGCAGTATTTT	CASSPLGGADTQYF
-	TRBV9	TRBJ1-1	-	TGTGCCAGCAGCAAGGTTGACACTGAAGCTTTCTTT	CASSKVDTEAFF
-	TRBV5-1	TRBJ2-7	TRBD2	TGCGCCAGCAGCTGGACCCCTAGCGGGAGCTCCTACGAGCAGTACTTC	CASSWTPSGSSYEQYF
-	TRBV11-2	TRBJ2-2	TRBD1	TGTGCCACAAGGGGGCCTCGACTCCCTAACACCGGGGAGCTGTTTTTT	CATRGPRLPNTGELFF
-	TRBV6-5	TRBJ2-7	-	TGTGCCAGCAGTTATATTGGGCGAGCCGGCGAGCAGTACTTC	CASSYIGRAGEQYF
-	TRBV9	TRBJ1-1	-	TGTGCCAGCAGCGTCGGTCGGAACACTGAAGCTTTCTTT	CASSVGRNTEAFF
-	TRBV18	TRBJ2-1	TRBD2	TGTGCCAGCTCACTTAAAAGCGGGGGGAACAATGAGCAGTTCTTC	CASSLKSGGNNEQFF
once	TRBV29-1	TRBJ2-1	-	TGCAGCGTTGAGGGGGCCCCGGGGAATGAGCAGTTCTTC	CSVEGAPGNEQFF